Each of the 27 T cell receptor beta chains below was sequenced from the same sample in a study of metastatic and nonmetastatic thyroid tumors (TCRdb year 2020). None of the patients had been given any treatment before thyroid surgery. Receptor amplification or capture employed PCR. Sequencing relied on an Illumina HiSeq 4000. TCRdb applied fastp at Q25 and MiXCR to the public reads, then kept only in-frame beta chains. The sample table shows fewer than 35,000 clones, and 11% are seen once. The ten largest clones capture more than 15% of the sample. The sequenced sample consisted of blood. Every receptor here comes from a female donor with papillary thyroid cancer or a benign thyroid nodule (not recorded which). Some clones in this sample may be carry-over from other donors' samples.

This clone was seen many times. The chain employs TRBV6-6 and TRBJ1-1; no clear D gene. Trimming shortened V by 0 bases and J by 8 bases, and 10 bases separated the two germline ends. Germline values: CDR1 MNHNY, CDR2 SVGAGI (reference sequence). CDR3 length: 13 residues. CDR3 in amino acids: CASSYSTNAEAFF. CDR3 coding DNA: TGTGCCAGCAGTTACTCGACGAACGCCGAAGCTTTCTTT.

This clone has a count of ten or more. The CDR3 region is CASYTGGHEQFF. The CDR3 DNA reads as TGTGCCAGCTATACAGGGGGACATGAGCAGTTCTTC. The chain couples TRBV12-3 or TRBV12-4 to TRBJ2-1, with 8 bases fitting TRBD1. J gave up 8 bases and V 8 bases, and 5 bases lay outside the gene matches. This CDR3 is built from 12 residues.

This clone was counted many times. J is TRBJ2-1 and V is TRBV6-5; 8 bases align to TRBD1. The germline CDR1 and CDR2 sequences are MNHEY and SVGAGI. With 0 bases clipped from V and 5 bases from J, the junction kept 12 bases outside the gene matches. The CDR3 extends over 18 amino acids. CDR3 residues: CASSYSAARTGIHNEQFF. The CDR3 coding sequence is TGTGCCAGCAGTTACTCCGCGGCGCGGACAGGGATCCACAATGAGCAGTTCTTC.

In its sample, this clone was seen many times. The genes are TRBV5-5 and TRBJ2-7; D is tentatively TRBD1 or TRBD2 (6 bases each). Germline lookup yields CDR1 SGHKS and CDR2 YYEKEE (reference sequence). CDR3 size: 14 residues. V lost 4 bases to trimming and J lost 3 bases, with 14 bases between them. This chain's CDR3 is CASSMARGLYEQYF. CDR3 nucleotides: TGTGCCAGCAGCATGGCCCGGGGGCTCTACGAGCAGTACTTC.

This clone has at least ten counts. The chain employs TRBV6-6 and TRBJ1-5; D unclear. The length of the CDR3 is 16 residues. Between the trimmed V and J ends, which lost 0 bases and 5 bases, there was a span of 14 bases. Germline V gene lookup returns CDR1 MNHNY and CDR2 SVGAGI (reference sequence). The CDR3, as DNA: TGTGCCAGCAGTTACTCGTCTGAGCCTGGCGATCAGCCCCAGCATTTT. Its translation is CASSYSSEPGDQPQHF.

Many counts were recorded for this clone. The gene calls are TRBV9 and TRBJ2-1; 8 nucleotides align to TRBD1. J gave up 5 bases and V 0 bases, and 13 bases lay outside the gene matches. From germline, CDR1 is SGDLS and CDR2 YYNGEE. This CDR3 comprises 18 residues. The CDR3 sequence is CASSVGGLVRQGNNEQFF. CDR3 nucleotide sequence: TGTGCCAGCAGCGTAGGAGGTTTAGTAAGACAGGGGAACAATGAGCAGTTCTTC.

This clone was seen ten or more times. V is TRBV28 and J is TRBJ1-3; possibly TRBD1 for D (5 bases). The germline V and J ends were trimmed by 5 bases and 5 bases, with 10 bases remaining between them. This CDR3 has 13 amino acids. CDR1 and CDR2 from the germline V gene are MDHEN and SYDVKM. CDR3 in amino acids: CASSLGHRNTIYF. In DNA form, the CDR3 reads TGTGCCAGCAGTCTTGGACATCGAAACACCATATATTTT.

About this clone itself: This clone may be a read error of a much larger clone one base away. V gene TRBV3-1 combines with J gene TRBJ2-3, with a possible D match to TRBD1 (6 bases). CDR1 and CDR2 (germline): LGHDT, YNNKEL (reference sequence). The CDR3 contains 16 residues. The V end was cut by 2 bases, the J end by 4 bases, with 16 bases between. In DNA, the CDR3 is TGTGCCAGCAGCCAAAACAGGGTTCACATTTCAGATACGCAGTATTTT. Translation gives CASSQNRVHISDTQYF.

This clone occurred many times. V and J are TRBV11-2 and TRBJ2-6; 14 bases map to TRBD2. In germline, CDR1 is SGHAT, CDR2 FQNNGV. The CDR3 contains 19 residues. V was pared by 2 bases and J by 1 base, with 4 bases of the junction left unmatched. Written as DNA, the CDR3 is TGTGCCAGCAGCTTATTAGGGACTAGCGGGAGATCTGGGGCCAACGTCCTGACTTTC. Its translation is CASSLLGTSGRSGANVLTF. Full variable domain (outside the CDR3, taken from reference TRBV11-2 and TRBJ2-6): EAGVAQSPRYKIIEKRQSVAFWCNPISGHATLYWYQQILGQGPKLLIQFQNNGVVDDSQLPKDRFSAERLKGVDSTLKIQPAKLEDSAVYLCASSLLGTSGRSGANVLTFGAGSRLTVL.

This clone was recorded at least ten times. V usage is TRBV30 and J usage is TRBJ2-7; 11 bases line up with TRBD1. With 6 bases clipped from V and 3 bases from J, the junction kept 4 bases outside the gene matches. Germline V gene sequence: CDR1 GTSNPN, CDR2 SVGIG (reference sequence). The CDR3 loop spans 13 amino acids. The chain's CDR3 is CACYGTGGYEQYF. The CDR3 DNA reads TGTGCCTGCTACGGGACAGGGGGCTACGAGCAGTACTTC.

This clone was observed at least ten times. Distinct nucleotide sequences in the sample also encode this CDR3. The genes are TRBV9 and TRBJ2-1, with D tentatively TRBD1 or TRBD2 (5 bases each). Germline-derived CDR1 and CDR2 are SGDLS and YYNGEE. Trimming pared 3 bases from V and 2 bases from J, leaving 12 bases between. The CDR3 spans 15 residues. The CDR3 spells CASSERGGTYNEQFF. In DNA, the CDR3 is TGTGCCAGCAGCGAGAGGGGTGGAACCTACAATGAGCAGTTCTTC.

In its sample, this clone is medium-sized. CDR3 loop: CASSSREVQGLGYTF. The CDR3 coding sequence is TGTGCCAGCAGTTCCCGGGAAGTACAGGGGCTTGGCTACACCTTC. The rearrangement uses TRBV6-1 and TRBJ1-2; TRBD1 agrees at 7 bases. Germline CDR1 and CDR2: MNHNS and SASEGT. J lost 7 bases, V lost 5 bases, and 13 bases had no gene match. The CDR3 consists of 15 residues.

Only one count was recorded for this clone. V is TRBV30 and J is TRBJ1-3; perhaps TRBD1 as D (6 bases). Germline loops: CDR1 GTSNPN, CDR2 SVGIG (reference sequence). The CDR3 loop spans 15 amino acids. Between the trimmed V and J ends, which lost 0 bases and 6 bases, there was a span of 15 bases. The CDR3 DNA reads as TGTGCCTGGAGTGTATGGAGGGGGGGGGTAAACACCATATATTTT. Translating it yields CAWSVWRGGVNTIYF.

This clone has a count of ten or more. A junction boundary mismatches the germline segment, possibly from a read error. The gene calls are TRBV6-2 or TRBV6-3 and TRBJ2-4, with 9 bases fitting TRBD2. Germline CDR1 reads MNHEY; CDR2 reads SVGEGT. This CDR3 spans 16 amino acids. The CDR3 bases are TGTGCCAGCAGTACGCAACGGACTAGCGTAAAAAACGTTCAGTACTTC. It encodes CASSTQRTSVKNVQYF.

This clone was observed at least ten times. The chain joins TRBV6-5 to TRBJ2-1, with D possibly being TRBD1 (6 bases). Trimming left V 2 bases short and J 10 bases short, with 18 bases between. CDR3 size: 15 residues. Looked up from germline, CDR1 is MNHEY and CDR2 is SVGAGI. Written as DNA, the CDR3 is TGTGCCAGCAGTTACCCTGGGGCAGGGGACGGCGAGCAGTTCTTC. It translates to CASSYPGAGDGEQFF.

This clone occurred many times. This chain uses TRBV11-2 with TRBJ2-2; 12 nucleotides agree with TRBD2. The trim removed 0 bases at V and 3 bases at J, leaving 8 bases unmatched. The germline CDR1 and CDR2 sequences are SGHAT and FQNNGV. The CDR3 sequence is 19 residues long. The CDR3 sequence: CASSLDGRLAGVDTGELFF. The CDR3 region has the DNA TGTGCCAGCAGCTTAGATGGGAGACTAGCGGGAGTTGACACCGGGGAGCTGTTTTTT.

Many counts were recorded for this clone. This chain connects TRBV6-1 to TRBJ1-5; a possible D gene is TRBD1 (6 bases). This CDR3 comprises 17 residues. Trimming took off 6 bases at V and 4 bases at J, with 22 bases between the two ends. CDR1 is MNHNS and CDR2 is SASEGT in the germline V gene. CDR3: CASSRGGEGFGNQPQHF. CDR3 DNA sequence: TGTGCCAGCAGCCGAGGGGGGGAGGGGTTTGGAAATCAGCCCCAGCATTTT.

There are many counts of this clone. The chain couples TRBV5-4 to TRBJ2-5; 8 bases are shared with TRBD1. From germline, CDR1 is SGHNT and CDR2 YYREEE (reference sequence). The CDR3 contains 14 residues. With V trimmed by 4 bases and J by 5 bases, 7 bases remained unmatched. The CDR3 nucleotides are TGTGCCAGCAGCCCAACCAGGGGGCGGGAGACCCAGTACTTC. It translates to CASSPTRGRETQYF.

This clone was observed many times. The chain carries TRBV6-2 or TRBV6-3 and TRBJ2-7, with 7 bases fitting TRBD2. V lost 6 bases and J lost 5; bases outside the gene matches: 19. The CDR3 covers 17 residues. Germline-derived CDR1 and CDR2 are MNHEY and SVGEGT. The CDR3 sequence is CASSLEVAGGRRNEQYF. The DNA for the CDR3 is TGTGCCAGCAGCCTAGAGGTGGCCGGCGGGAGAAGAAACGAGCAGTACTTC.

This clone showed up many times. This sequence joins TRBV6-1 and TRBJ2-4, with TRBD2 matching over 15 bases. The length of the CDR3 is 19 residues. The germline V gene encodes CDR1 MNHNS and CDR2 SASEGT. The ends lost 4 bases at V and 3 bases at J; junction bases unmatched: 10. CDR3 amino acids: CASSALGLAGGPVKNIQYF. The CDR3 nucleotides are TGTGCCAGCAGTGCCCTTGGACTAGCGGGAGGGCCGGTCAAAAACATTCAGTACTTC.

This chain uses TRBV2 with TRBJ2-3, with D perhaps given as TRBD1 or TRBD2 (5 bases each). The V gene lost 6 bases and the J gene lost 13 bases, with 23 bases spanning the gap. The CDR3 is 14 residues long. In germline, CDR1 is SNHLY, CDR2 FYNNEI. This CDR3 reads CASSPGLGAAEEYF. CDR3 DNA sequence: TGTGCCAGCAGCCCGGGGCTAGGGGCCGCGGAGGAGTATTTT. Full variable domain (outside the CDR3, taken from reference TRBV2 and TRBJ2-3): EPEVTQTPSHQVTQMGQEVILRCVPISNHLYFYWYRQILGQKVEFLVSFYNNEISEKSEIFDDQFSVERPDGSNFTLKIRSTKLEDSAMYFCASSPGLGAAEEYFGPGTRLTVL.

This clone has at least ten counts. The chain links TRBV30 to TRBJ1-2; a possible D gene is TRBD1 (5 bases). The CDR3 is made up of 14 amino acids. The germline gives CDR1 GTSNPN, CDR2 SVGIG (reference sequence). V dropped 0 bases and J dropped 8 bases, with 16 bases sitting between them. The CDR3, as DNA: TGTGCCTGGAGTGTAGCAGAGCCCCAGGGAGGCTACACCTTC. Its protein product is CAWSVAEPQGGYTF.

V usage is TRBV20-1 and J usage is TRBJ2-7, with a tentative D call TRBD2 (6 bases). The CDR3 has 12 amino acids. The V and J ends lost 1 base and 6 bases respectively, with 10 bases between them. Germline lookup yields CDR1 DFQATT and CDR2 SNEGSKA (reference sequence). The CDR3 DNA sequence: TGCAGTGCTAGAGCCCGGAGGGTCGAGCAGTACTTC. As protein: CSARARRVEQYF.

This clone was counted ten times or more. One end of the junction varies from germline; a read error may be responsible. The rearrangement links TRBV7-7 to TRBJ2-1; D possibly corresponds to TRBD1 (6 bases). This CDR3 contains 13 residues. Germline V gene sequence: CDR1 SSHAT, CDR2 FNYEAQ (reference sequence). The CDR3 protein is CASSLARGHEQFF. In nucleotides, the CDR3 is TGTGCTAGCAGCTTAGCCAGGGGCCATGAGCAGTTCTTC.

In its sample, this clone was seen many times. The J gene is TRBJ2-7, the V gene TRBV19, with 10 bases fitting TRBD1. V was clipped by 2 bases and J by 5 bases; unmatched bases: 9. CDR1 is LNHDA, CDR2 SQIVND, per germline (reference sequence). This CDR3 region has 16 residues. Here the CDR3 DNA reads TGTGCCAGTAGTATACGACAGGGGGCTCTTTCCCACGAGCAGTACTTC. It is translated as CASSIRQGALSHEQYF.

In its sample, this clone was seen once. The gene calls are TRBV20-1 and TRBJ2-7, with 13 bases lining up with TRBD2. The CDR3 extends over 15 amino acids. V dropped 4 bases and J dropped 2; count of bases not matched to a gene: 5. The germline gives CDR1 DFQATT, CDR2 SNEGSKA (reference sequence). This CDR3 reads CSAKRTSGSPYEQYF. The CDR3 DNA follows: TGCAGTGCTAAACGGACTAGCGGGAGCCCCTACGAGCAGTACTTC.

In its sample, this clone was seen many times. V and J are TRBV5-1 and TRBJ2-5; tentative D call: TRBD2 (6 bases). Germline CDR1 SGHRS, CDR2 YFSETQ. This CDR3 is built from 15 residues. The V end lost 4 bases, the J end lost 2 bases, and 15 bases lay between the germline ends. CDR3 nucleotide sequence: TGCGCCAGCAGCATTAACGGGGCGGGGCAAGAGACCCAGTACTTC. It specifies CASSINGAGQETQYF.